This T cell receptor (beta chain) was retrieved from a study of T cell clonotyping in hematopoietic cell transplantation. Study-level results: Broader posttransplant TCR repertoire diversity was predicted by graft donor and pretransplant recipient Inverse Simpson Index values.

Remarks on this clone: Its antigen is not identified.

This CDR3 has 15 residues. V lost 2 bases and J lost 3; bases outside the gene matches: 3. The V gene's germline CDR1 is MNHNY and CDR2 SVGAGI (reference sequence). Only in-frame clones appear in the TCRdb table, and some are missing; sequencing was by immunoSEQ multiplex PCR. The table records approximately 10,000 clones, around 93% of them present only once. This TCR came from a woman between 45 and 60 years old in good health. Some clones in this sample may be carry-over from other donors' samples. Sample: peripheral blood mononuclear cells. The chain links TRBV6-6 to TRBJ1-2; TRBD1 aligns across 10 bases. This chain's CDR3 is CASSYGTGADYGYTF. Here the CDR3 DNA reads TGTGCCAGCAGTTACGGGACAGGGGCTGACTATGGCTACACCTTC.